The entry that follows covers one T cell receptor (beta chain) sequence. This specimen belongs to a study of siplizumab effects on memory and regulatory T cells. Assay used: immunoSEQ multiplex PCR; TCRdb lists only in-frame clones, some missing. Of about 85,000 clones in the sample, roughly 94% were seen once. CDR3 length: 14 amino acids. The V and J ends lost 2 bases and 5 bases respectively, with 10 bases between them. Germline values: CDR1 MNHEY, CDR2 SMNVEV (reference sequence). This TCR came from a human donor in good health. The chain joins TRBV27 to TRBJ2-1; D gene uncertain. Sequenced material: CD8+ T cells sorted from blood. CDR3: CASSLVATNNEQFF. The CDR3 DNA sequence: TGTGCCAGCAGTTTAGTGGCCACTAACAATGAGCAGTTCTTC.